The subject of this entry is one TCR beta chain. The sample originates from a study of T cells in Graves' hyperthyroidism and ophthalmopathy. TCR beta CDR3 sequences were amplified from RNA transcripts. A first-round RT-PCR of the TCR CDR3 used the HTBI primer set. MiXCR, run by TCRdb on the multiplex PCR reads, gives a single entry per CDR3 protein. The sample shows 300,000 to 350,000 distinct CDR3 sequences, approximately 15% of them seen only once. V lost 1 base, J lost 6 bases, and 7 bases stayed unmatched. Germline V CDR1 and CDR2: LGHNA, YSLEER. The CDR3 is made up of 17 amino acids. Patients were aged 18 to 65, had disease duration under 2 months, and had newly diagnosed hyperthyroidism.

The V gene is TRBV4-3, the J gene TRBJ2-2; the match to TRBD2 covers 11 bases. The sample was blood. The sequence was obtained from a woman younger than 45 with Graves' hyperthyroidism. The CDR3 DNA follows: TGCGCCAGCAGCCAAGCCGGAAGACTAGCGGGACCCGGGGAGCTGTTTTTT. It codes for CASSQAGRLAGPGELFF.